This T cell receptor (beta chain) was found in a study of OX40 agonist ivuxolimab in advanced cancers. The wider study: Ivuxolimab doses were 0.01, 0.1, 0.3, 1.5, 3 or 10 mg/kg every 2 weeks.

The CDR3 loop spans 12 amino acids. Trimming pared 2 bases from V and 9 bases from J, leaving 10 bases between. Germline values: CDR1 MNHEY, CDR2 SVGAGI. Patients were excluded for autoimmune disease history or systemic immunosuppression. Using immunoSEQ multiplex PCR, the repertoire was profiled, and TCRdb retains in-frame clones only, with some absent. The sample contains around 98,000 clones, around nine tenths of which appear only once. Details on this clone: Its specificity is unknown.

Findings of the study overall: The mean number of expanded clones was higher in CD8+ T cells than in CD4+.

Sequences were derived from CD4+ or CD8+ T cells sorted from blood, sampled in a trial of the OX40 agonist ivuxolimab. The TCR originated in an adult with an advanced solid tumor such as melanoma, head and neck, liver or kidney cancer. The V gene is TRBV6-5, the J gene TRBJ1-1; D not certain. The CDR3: CASSYTGMKAFF. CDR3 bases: TGTGCCAGCAGTTACACGGGGATGAAAGCTTTCTTT.